A selection of T cell receptor beta chains follows, all from one sample in a study of OX40 agonist ivuxolimab in advanced cancers. The repertoire was sequenced with immunoSEQ multiplex PCR; TCRdb's copy has only in-frame clones and lacks some. The table has tens of thousands of clones, 86% seen once. The starting material was CD4+ or CD8+ T cells sorted from blood, obtained in a trial of the OX40 agonist ivuxolimab. The source of these receptors is an adult with an advanced solid tumor such as melanoma, head and neck, liver or kidney cancer. The conserved cysteine and the conserved F or W are not part of the CDR3 here.

j_call v_call cdr3_aa
TRBJ2-7 TRBV5-1 ASSRDSTYEQY
TRBJ1-4 TRBV30 AWSGGGAREKLF
TRBJ1-5 TRBV6-1 ASSEEERQPQH
TRBJ1-1 TRBV6-5 ASSYSRAAGKTEAF
TRBJ1-1 TRBV5-4 ASSLETGRNTEAF
TRBJ2-5 TRBV28 ASSSTGGRETQY
TRBJ2-7 TRBV10-1 ASRLSSGKNGAYEQY
TRBJ1-1 TRBV28 ASSFFTDNTEAF
TRBJ2-3 TRBV11-1 ASSLVGSLGTDTQY
TRBJ1-2 TRBV7-8 ASSLGLLNYGYT
TRBJ1-2 TRBV7-9 ASSLAGGGNYGYT
TRBJ1-3 TRBV19 ASIPAAGNTIY
TRBJ2-3 TRBV6-1 ASSVQGSTDTQY